This TCR beta chain was documented in a study of Tregs in tolerant kidney transplant recipients. Notes on the study in general: No direct test of biological reproducibility was done here. Expanding Tregs on activated donor B cells appeared to best identify donor-specific TCRbeta clones.

Unstimulated Tregs (CD4+CD25+CD127-) and CD4+CD25- non-Tregs were sorted from PBMCs. The V segment lost 1 base and the J segment 7 bases; nucleotides outside the gene matches: 12. The CDR3 has 17 residues. Germline V gives CDR1 LNHDA, CDR2 SQIVND (reference sequence). Libraries were prepared by immunoSEQ multiplex PCR; TCRdb keeps only in-frame clonotypes and omits some of them. This table has around 230,000 clones, roughly four fifths appearing once. Points on this clone: Its target is not known.

The sequenced sample was CD4+ T cells from blood. The clonotype was recovered from a human donor in good health. The chain combines TRBV19 with TRBJ2-1; 8 bases are shared with TRBD2. The chain's CDR3 is CASSIVPAGGVSNEQFF. The CDR3 nucleotides are TGTGCCAGTAGTATAGTACCCGCGGGAGGTGTTTCAAATGAGCAGTTCTTC.